This is a list of T cell receptor beta chains from one sample in a study of blood T cell repertoires in COVID-19. Repertoires were generated with immunoSEQ multiplex PCR, while TCRdb's copy carries only in-frame clones and drops some. This sample has about 55,000 clones, with around four fifths found just once. The sequenced material came from peripheral blood. The receptors stem from a woman aged 55-75 years with acute or convalescent COVID-19. Both conserved end residues are part of each CDR3. For some rows the clone size is stated as once, few or many, or as a class when expanded; others skip it.

CDR3aa	abundance	v_gene
CASSEQGAILPEQFF	once	TRBV6-2/TRBV6-3
CASSPRDIQGVRETQYF	.	TRBV7-2
CASNQGASNQPQHF	.	TRBV2
CASSQGLGQPQHF	.	TRBV14
CASSDVGGPTDTQYF	.	TRBV6-1
CASSIRTGYEKLFF	once	TRBV19
CASSDDRTSGGAFSNEQFF	.	TRBV9
CAISQTGGGQETQYF	.	TRBV10-3
CASSWGGVDYQPQHF	.	TRBV28
CASSPTGYNSPLHF	once	TRBV18
CASRRTREETQYF	.	TRBV19
CASRQDRAYGYTF	.	TRBV2
CASSPTQRGYVGELFF	.	TRBV11-2
CASSPTGQGYDTEAFF	.	TRBV18
CASSPGQGLGETQYF	once	TRBV7-9
CASSGMSGYSNQPQHF	.	TRBV6-6
CASSLQARNTEAFF	.	TRBV7-3
CASTWGDGGKEDTQYF	.	TRBV5-5
CASSRLAGPSGYEQYF	once	TRBV19
CASSDLTRVLLPGANVLTF	few	TRBV4-1
CASTPRQGSKSPLHF	.	TRBV11-2
CATSTRDGAYEQYF	.	TRBV15
CASTDPAGAGIYGYTF	.	TRBV28
CASQGLKATQYF	few	TRBV19
CASSSRPLSGRRDKGDTQYF	.	TRBV27
CASSLDRGDQPQHF	.	TRBV2
CASSLVARSSYEQYF	.	TRBV19
CAISEAGSGANVLTF	.	TRBV10-3
CASSQDFPRAGEKLFF	.	TRBV3-1/TRBV3-2
CASSASGTGAPLHF	few	TRBV9
CASSLWTGVSGANVLTF	.	TRBV5-1
CASRSQGAGEKLFF	.	TRBV28
CASSLTSGATGELFF	.	TRBV5-4
CAIGDSPYEQYF	once	TRBV10-3
CAWSVGQNNSPLHF	.	TRBV30
CASSPQRTGGEQYF	.	TRBV3-1/TRBV3-2
CASSSRTGPSSTYGYTF	.	TRBV7-2
CASRNSGHGPLHF	.	TRBV19
CASSLDGRGYNQPQHF	.	TRBV5-8
CASSGGTHYTGELFF	.	TRBV5-1
CASNGLAGASTDTQYF	.	TRBV2
CASSQDPGLPNYGYTF	.	TRBV4-2
CASSLPGRNNSPLHF	.	TRBV5-5
CASSQDRASGGKTDTQYF	.	TRBV4-1
CASRVTGGENYGYTF	.	TRBV28
CASSERAREAGYTF	.	TRBV2
CASSLTPKEGNSPLHF	.	TRBV7-8
CASSEITPTDTQYF	.	TRBV2
CASSASADRDTQYF	few	TRBV6-4
CASSARQGNYGYTF	.	TRBV2
CASSLGPVNTGELFF	.	TRBV5-1
CASSRQGSSYNSPLHF	.	TRBV18
CASSPTPKQGTNTEAFF	.	TRBV23-1
CASRDLRAETQYF	.	TRBV4-2
CASSYDRDKAFF	.	TRBV19
CASRPGLSKDQPQHF	.	TRBV5-1
CASSQRSLAGERGNEQFF	.	TRBV4-2
CASSLVAGFGTNEQFF	.	TRBV7-6
CASSLDGQGGFNEQFF	.	TRBV11-2